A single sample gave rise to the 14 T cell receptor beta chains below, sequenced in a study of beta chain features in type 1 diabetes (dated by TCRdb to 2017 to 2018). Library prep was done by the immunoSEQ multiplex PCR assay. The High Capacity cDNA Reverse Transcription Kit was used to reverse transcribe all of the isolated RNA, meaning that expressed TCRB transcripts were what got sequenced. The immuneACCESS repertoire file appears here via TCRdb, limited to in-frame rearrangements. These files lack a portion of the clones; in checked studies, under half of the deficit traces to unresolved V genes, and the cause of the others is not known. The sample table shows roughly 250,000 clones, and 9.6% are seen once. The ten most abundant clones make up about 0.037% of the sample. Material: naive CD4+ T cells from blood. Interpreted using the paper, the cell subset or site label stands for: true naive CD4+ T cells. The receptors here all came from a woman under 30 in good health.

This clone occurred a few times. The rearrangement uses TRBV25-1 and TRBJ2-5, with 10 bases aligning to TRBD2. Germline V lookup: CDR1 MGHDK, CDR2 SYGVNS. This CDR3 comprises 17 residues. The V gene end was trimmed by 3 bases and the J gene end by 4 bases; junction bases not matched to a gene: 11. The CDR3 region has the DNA TGTGCCAGCAGTGAGCACTCCGGGCTAGCGGGGGCAGAGACCCAGTACTTC. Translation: CASSEHSGLAGAETQYF.

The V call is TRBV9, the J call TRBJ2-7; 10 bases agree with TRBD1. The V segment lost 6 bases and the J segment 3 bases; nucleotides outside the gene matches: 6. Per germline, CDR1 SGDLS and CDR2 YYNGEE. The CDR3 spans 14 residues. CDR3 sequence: CASTPGQGIYEQYF. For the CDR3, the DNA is TGTGCCAGCACCCCGGGACAGGGGATCTACGAGCAGTACTTC.

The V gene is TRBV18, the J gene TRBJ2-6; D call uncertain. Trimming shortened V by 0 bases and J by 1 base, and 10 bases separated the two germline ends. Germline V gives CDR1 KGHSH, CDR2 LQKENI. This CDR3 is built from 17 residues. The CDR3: CASSPPVTISGANVLTF. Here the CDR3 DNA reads TGTGCCAGCTCACCACCGGTAACAATATCTGGGGCCAACGTCCTGACTTTC.

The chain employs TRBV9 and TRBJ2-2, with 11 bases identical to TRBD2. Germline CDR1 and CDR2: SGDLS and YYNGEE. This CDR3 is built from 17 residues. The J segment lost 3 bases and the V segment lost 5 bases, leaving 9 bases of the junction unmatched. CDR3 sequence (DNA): TGTGCCAGCAGGGAGGGGTTGGGACTAGCGGACACCGGGGAGCTGTTTTTT. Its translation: CASREGLGLADTGELFF.

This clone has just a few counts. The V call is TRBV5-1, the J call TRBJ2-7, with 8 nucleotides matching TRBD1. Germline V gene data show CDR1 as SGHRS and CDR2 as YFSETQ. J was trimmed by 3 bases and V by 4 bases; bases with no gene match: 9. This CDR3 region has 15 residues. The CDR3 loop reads CASSLAGTGVYEQYF. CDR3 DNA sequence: TGCGCCAGCAGCCTCGCCGGGACAGGTGTCTACGAGCAGTACTTC.

As DNA, the CDR3 is TGTGCCTGGAGTGTATCCCCTTGGGCTAGCCCCACGTACAATGAGCAGTTCTTC. Its protein product is CAWSVSPWASPTYNEQFF. The chain links TRBV30 to TRBJ2-1, with TRBD2 as a possible D gene (5 bases). The CDR3 runs 18 residues. Germline V gives CDR1 GTSNPN, CDR2 SVGIG (reference sequence). V shed 0 bases and J shed 4 bases, with 22 bases lying between them. Filled out from reference TRBV30 and TRBJ2-1, the complete variable domain reads SQTIHQWPATLVQPVGSPLSLECTVEGTSNPNLYWYRQAAGRGLQLLFYSVGIGQISSEVPQNLSASRPQDRQFILSSKKLLLSDSGFYLCAWSVSPWASPTYNEQFFGPGTRLTVL.

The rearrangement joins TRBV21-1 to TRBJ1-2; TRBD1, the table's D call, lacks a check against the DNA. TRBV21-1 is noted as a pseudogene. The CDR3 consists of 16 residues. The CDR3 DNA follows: TGTGCCAGCAGCGGGCGAAGAGGACAGGGGAACTATGGCTACACCTTC. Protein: CASSGRRGQGNYGYTF.

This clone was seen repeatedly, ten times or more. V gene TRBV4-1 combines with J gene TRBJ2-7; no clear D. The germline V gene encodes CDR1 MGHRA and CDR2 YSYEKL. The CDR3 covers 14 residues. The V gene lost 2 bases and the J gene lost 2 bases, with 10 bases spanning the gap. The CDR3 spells CASSQPGSTYEQYF. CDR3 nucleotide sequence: TGCGCCAGCAGCCAACCCGGGTCAACCTACGAGCAGTACTTC.

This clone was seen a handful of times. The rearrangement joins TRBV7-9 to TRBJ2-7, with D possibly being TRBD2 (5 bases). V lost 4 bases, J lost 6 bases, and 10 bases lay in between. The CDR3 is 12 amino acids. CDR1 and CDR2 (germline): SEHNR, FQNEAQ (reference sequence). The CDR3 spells CASSSGGSEQYF. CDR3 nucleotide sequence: TGTGCCAGCAGCTCGGGTGGGAGCGAGCAGTACTTC.

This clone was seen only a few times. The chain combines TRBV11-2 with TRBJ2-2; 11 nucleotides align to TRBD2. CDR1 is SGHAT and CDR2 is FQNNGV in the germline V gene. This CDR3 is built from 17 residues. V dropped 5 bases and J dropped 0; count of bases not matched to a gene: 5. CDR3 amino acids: CASSNGLAGANTGELFF. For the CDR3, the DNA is TGTGCCAGCAGCAATGGACTAGCGGGCGCGAACACCGGGGAGCTGTTTTTT. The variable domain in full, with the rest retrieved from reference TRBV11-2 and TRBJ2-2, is EAGVAQSPRYKIIEKRQSVAFWCNPISGHATLYWYQQILGQGPKLLIQFQNNGVVDDSQLPKDRFSAERLKGVDSTLKIQPAKLEDSAVYLCASSNGLAGANTGELFFGEGSRLTVL.

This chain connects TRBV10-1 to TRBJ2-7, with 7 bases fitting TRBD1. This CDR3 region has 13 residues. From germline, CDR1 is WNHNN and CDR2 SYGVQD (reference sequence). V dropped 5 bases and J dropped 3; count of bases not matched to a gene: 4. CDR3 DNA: TGCGCCAGCAGTTCCGGACAGGTCTACGAGCAGTACTTC. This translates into CASSSGQVYEQYF.

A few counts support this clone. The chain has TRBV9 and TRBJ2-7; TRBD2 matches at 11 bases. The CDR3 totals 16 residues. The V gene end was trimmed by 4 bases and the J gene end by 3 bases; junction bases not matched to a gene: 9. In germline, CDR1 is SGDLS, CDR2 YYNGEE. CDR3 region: CASSFGLAGHRYEQYF. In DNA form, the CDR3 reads TGTGCCAGCAGCTTCGGACTAGCGGGCCACCGCTACGAGCAGTACTTC.

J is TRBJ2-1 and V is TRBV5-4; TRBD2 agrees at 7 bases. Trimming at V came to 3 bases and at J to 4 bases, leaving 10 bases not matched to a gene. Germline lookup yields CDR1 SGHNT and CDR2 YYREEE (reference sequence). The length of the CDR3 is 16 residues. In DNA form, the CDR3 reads TGTGCCAGCAGCTCAATTAGCGGGCCCGTATACAATGAGCAGTTCTTC. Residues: CASSSISGPVYNEQFF. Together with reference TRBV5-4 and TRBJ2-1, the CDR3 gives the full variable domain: ETGVTQSPTHLIKTRGQQVTLRCSSQSGHNTVSWYQQALGQGPQFIFQYYREEENGRGNFPPRFSGLQFPNYSSELNVNALELDDSALYLCASSSISGPVYNEQFFGPGTRLTVL.

The CDR3 loop is CASSQDPTGRYGYTF. The CDR3 bases are TGTGCCAGCAGCCAAGATCCTACAGGGCGCTATGGCTACACCTTC. The V and J genes are TRBV4-2 and TRBJ1-2; possibly TRBD1 for D (6 bases). Germline CDR1 LGHNA, CDR2 YNFKEQ. V lost 0 bases, J lost 4 bases, and 12 bases lay in between. This CDR3 is 15 amino acids long.